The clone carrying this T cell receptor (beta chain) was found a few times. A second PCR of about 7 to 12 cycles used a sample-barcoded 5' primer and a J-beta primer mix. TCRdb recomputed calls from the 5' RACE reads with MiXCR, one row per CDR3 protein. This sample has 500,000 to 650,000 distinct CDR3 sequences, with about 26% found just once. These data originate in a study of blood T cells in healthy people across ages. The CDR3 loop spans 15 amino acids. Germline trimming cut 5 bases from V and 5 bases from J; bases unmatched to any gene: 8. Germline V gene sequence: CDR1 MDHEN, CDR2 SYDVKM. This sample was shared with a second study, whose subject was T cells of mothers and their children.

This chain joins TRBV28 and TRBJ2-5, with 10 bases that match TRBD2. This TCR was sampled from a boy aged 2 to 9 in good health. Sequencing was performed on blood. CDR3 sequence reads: CASSRAPSGSETQYF. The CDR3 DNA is TGTGCCAGCAGTCGAGCCCCTAGCGGGAGTGAGACCCAGTACTTC.